This T cell receptor (beta chain) was sequenced in a study of TIL therapy for anti-PD-1-resistant metastatic lung cancer. Described time point: pre-treatment sample, taken before nivolumab and TIL therapy. Stage 4 NSCLC adults joined between October 2017 and January 2020. Per germline, CDR1 SGHRS and CDR2 YFSETQ. Between the trimmed V and J ends, which lost 5 bases and 4 bases, there was a span of 15 bases. The CDR3 spans 14 residues. Sequencing used immunoSEQ v3. Libraries were sequenced to 2.2 million or so read pairs (survey) or roughly 4.5-6 million (deep). The table came from immunoSEQ multiplex PCR; TCRdb's copy has only in-frame clones and leaves some out. The repertoire holds about 21,000 clones, with 78% as singletons.

Specimen: blood, collected at baseline. This TCR derives from a person aged 25 to 80 with non-small cell lung cancer. The gene calls are TRBV5-1 and TRBJ2-5; a possible D gene is TRBD1 (5 bases). In DNA form, the CDR3 reads TGCGCCAGCAGTAGGGCAGGGAAAGGAGAGACCCAGTACTTC. Translating gives CASSRAGKGETQYF.